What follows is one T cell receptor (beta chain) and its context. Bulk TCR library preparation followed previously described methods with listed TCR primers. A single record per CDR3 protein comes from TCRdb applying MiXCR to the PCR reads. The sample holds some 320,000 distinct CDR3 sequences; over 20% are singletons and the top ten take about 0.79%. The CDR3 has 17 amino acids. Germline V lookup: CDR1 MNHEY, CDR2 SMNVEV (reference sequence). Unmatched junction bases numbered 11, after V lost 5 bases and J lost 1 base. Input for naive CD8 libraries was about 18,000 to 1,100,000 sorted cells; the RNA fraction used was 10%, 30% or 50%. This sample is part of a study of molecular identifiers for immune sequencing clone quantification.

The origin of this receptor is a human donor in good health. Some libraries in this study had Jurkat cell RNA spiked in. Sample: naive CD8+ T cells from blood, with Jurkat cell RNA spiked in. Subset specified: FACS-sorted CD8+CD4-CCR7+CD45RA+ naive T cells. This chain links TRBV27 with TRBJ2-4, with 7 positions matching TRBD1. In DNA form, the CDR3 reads TGTGCCAGCAGTCCCCATCCGCAGGGGGAGGCCAAAAACATTCAGTACTTC. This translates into CASSPHPQGEAKNIQYF.